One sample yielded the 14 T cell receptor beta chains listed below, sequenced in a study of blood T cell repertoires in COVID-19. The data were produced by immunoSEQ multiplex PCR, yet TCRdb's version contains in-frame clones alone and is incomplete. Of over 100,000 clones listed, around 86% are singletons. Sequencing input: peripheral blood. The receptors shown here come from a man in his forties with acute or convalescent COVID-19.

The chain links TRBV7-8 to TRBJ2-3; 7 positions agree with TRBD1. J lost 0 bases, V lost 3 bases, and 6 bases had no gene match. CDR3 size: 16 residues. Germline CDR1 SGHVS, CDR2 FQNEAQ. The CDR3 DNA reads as TGTGCCAGCAGCTTTGTTACGGGACAGAGCACAGATACGCAGTATTTT. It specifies CASSFVTGQSTDTQYF.

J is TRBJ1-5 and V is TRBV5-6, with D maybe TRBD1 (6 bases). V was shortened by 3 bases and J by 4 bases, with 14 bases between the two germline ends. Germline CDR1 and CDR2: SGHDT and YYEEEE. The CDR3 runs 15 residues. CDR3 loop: CASSSGDVWNQPQHF. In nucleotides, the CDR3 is TGTGCCAGCAGCTCAGGGGACGTTTGGAATCAGCCCCAGCATTTT.

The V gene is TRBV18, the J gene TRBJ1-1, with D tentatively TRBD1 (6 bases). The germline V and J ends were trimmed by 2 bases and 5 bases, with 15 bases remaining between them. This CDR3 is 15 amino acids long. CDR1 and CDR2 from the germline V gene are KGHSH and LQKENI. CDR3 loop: CASSPLRGRGTEAFF. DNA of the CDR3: TGTGCCAGCTCACCATTGAGGGGGAGAGGGACTGAAGCTTTCTTT.

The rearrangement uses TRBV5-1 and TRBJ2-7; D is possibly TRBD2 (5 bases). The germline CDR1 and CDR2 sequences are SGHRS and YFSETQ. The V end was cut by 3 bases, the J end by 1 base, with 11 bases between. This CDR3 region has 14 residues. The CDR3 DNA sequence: TGCGCCAGCAGCTCGTCTGGACTGTCCTACGAGCAGTACTTC. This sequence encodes CASSSSGLSYEQYF. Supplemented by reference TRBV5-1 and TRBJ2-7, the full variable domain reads KAGVTQTPRYLIKTRGQQVTLSCSPISGHRSVSWYQQTPGQGLQFLFEYFSETQRNKGNFPGRFSGRQFSNSRSEMNVSTLELGDSALYLCASSSSGLSYEQYFGPGTRLTVT.

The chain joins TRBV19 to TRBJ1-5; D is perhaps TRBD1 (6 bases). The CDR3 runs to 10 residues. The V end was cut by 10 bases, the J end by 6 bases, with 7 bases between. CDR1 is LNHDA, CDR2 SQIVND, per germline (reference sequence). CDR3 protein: CATGVQPQHF. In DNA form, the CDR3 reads TGTGCCACAGGGGTTCAGCCCCAGCATTTT.

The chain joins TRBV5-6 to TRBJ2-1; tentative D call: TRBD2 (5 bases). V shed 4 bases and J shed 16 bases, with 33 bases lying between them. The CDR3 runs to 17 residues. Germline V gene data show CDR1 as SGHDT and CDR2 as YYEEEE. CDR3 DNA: TGTGCCAGCAGCCCACGGCCACCCCTATACAGCGGAGGAGGTAGCTTCTTC. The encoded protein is CASSPRPPLYSGGGSFF.

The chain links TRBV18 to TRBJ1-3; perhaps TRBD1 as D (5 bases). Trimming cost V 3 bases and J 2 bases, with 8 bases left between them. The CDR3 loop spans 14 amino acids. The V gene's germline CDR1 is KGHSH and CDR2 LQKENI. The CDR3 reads CASSPGRAGNTIYF. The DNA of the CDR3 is TGTGCCAGCTCACCCGGCAGGGCTGGAAACACCATATATTTT.

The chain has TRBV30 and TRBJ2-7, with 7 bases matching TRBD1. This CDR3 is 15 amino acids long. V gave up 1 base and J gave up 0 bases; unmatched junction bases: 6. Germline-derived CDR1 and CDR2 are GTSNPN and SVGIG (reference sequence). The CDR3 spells CAWSAGQEISYEQYF. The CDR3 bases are TGTGCCTGGAGTGCCGGACAGGAAATCTCCTACGAGCAGTACTTC. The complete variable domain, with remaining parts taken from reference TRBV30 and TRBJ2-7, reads SQTIHQWPATLVQPVGSPLSLECTVEGTSNPNLYWYRQAAGRGLQLLFYSVGIGQISSEVPQNLSASRPQDRQFILSSKKLLLSDSGFYLCAWSAGQEISYEQYFGPGTRLTVT.

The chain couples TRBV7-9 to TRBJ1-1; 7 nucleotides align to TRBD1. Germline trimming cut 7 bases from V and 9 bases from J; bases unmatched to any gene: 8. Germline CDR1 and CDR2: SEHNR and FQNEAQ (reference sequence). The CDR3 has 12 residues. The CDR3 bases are TGTGCCAGCACCGACAGGGTCGGAAAAGCTTTCTTT. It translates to CASTDRVGKAFF.

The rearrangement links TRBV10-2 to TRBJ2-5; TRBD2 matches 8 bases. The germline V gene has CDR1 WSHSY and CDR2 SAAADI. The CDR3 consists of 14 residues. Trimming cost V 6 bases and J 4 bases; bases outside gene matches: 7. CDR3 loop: CASSSPGLVETQYF. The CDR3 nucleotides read TGCGCCAGCAGCTCACCGGGACTAGTAGAGACCCAGTACTTC.

CDR3 sequence (DNA): TGTGCCTGGAGTTCCCGCGGGGGGAATGAGCAGTTCTTC. Residues: CAWSSRGGNEQFF. The rearrangement joins TRBV30 to TRBJ2-1; 8 bases line up with TRBD2. This CDR3 comprises 13 residues. CDR1 and CDR2 (germline): GTSNPN, SVGIG (reference sequence). V shed 2 bases, J shed 7 bases, and the junction held 4 bases outside the gene matches.

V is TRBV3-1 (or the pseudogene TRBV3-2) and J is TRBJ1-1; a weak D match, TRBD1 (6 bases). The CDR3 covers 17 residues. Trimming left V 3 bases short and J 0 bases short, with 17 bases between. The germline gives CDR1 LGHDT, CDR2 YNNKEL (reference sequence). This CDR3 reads CASSQADRFKLNTEAFF. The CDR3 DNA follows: TGTGCCAGCAGCCAGGCCGACAGGTTCAAGCTGAACACTGAAGCTTTCTTT.

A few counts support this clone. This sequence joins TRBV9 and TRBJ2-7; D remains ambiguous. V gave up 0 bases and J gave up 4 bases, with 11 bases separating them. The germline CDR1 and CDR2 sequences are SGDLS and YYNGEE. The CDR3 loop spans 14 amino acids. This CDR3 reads CASSVDGAMYEQYF. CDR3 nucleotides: TGTGCCAGCAGCGTAGACGGTGCCATGTACGAGCAGTACTTC.

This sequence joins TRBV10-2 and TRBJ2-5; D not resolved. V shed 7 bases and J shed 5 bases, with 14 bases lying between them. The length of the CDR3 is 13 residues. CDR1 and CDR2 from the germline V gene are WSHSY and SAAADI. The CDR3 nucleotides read TGCGCCAGCACTACTCTCCCGTGGGAGACCCAGTACTTC. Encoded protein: CASTTLPWETQYF.